The clone carrying this T cell receptor beta chain appeared many times. This sample was taken from a study of tumor-infiltrating lymphocytes in oesophageal squamous cell carcinoma. Each CDR3 protein gets one entry after TCRdb re-called the PCR reads with MiXCR. Among fewer than 20,000 distinct CDR3 sequences listed, 40% to 55% were seen once. The sample comprised esophageal tumor tissue. This sequence was found in a male donor with esophageal squamous cell carcinoma.

The CDR3 protein is CASSFTGGTQYF. CDR3 sequence (DNA): TGTGCCAGCAGTTTTACCGGAGGGACCCAGTACTTC. The rearrangement joins TRBV27 to TRBJ2-1; TRBD2 might be the D (5 bases). The end of the DNA is better explained by TRBJ2-5, so the J call may be wrong. The germline CDR1 and CDR2 sequences are MNHEY and SMNVEV (reference sequence). The CDR3 runs to 12 residues.